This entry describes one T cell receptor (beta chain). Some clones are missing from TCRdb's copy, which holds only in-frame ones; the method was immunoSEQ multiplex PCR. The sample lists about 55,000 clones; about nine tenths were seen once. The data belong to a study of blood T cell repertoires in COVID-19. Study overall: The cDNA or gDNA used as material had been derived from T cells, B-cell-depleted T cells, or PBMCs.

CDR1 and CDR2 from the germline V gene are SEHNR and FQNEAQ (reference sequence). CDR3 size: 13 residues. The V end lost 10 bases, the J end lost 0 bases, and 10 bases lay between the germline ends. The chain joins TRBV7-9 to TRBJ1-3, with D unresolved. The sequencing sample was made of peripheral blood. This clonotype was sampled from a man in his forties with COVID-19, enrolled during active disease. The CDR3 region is CATSRSSGNTIYF. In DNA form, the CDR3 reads TGTGCCACCTCTCGGAGCTCTGGAAACACCATATATTTT.